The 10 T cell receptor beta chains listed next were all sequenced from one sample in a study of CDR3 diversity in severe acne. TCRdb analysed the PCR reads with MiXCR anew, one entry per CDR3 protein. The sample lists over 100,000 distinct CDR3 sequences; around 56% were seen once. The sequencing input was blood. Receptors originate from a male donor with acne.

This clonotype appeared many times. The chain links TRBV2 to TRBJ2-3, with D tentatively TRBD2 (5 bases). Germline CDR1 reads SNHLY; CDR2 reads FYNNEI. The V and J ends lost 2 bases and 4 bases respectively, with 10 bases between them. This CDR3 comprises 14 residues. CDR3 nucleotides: TGTGCCAGCAGTGAACTAGCCCGGGCAGATACGCAGTATTTT. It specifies CASSELARADTQYF.

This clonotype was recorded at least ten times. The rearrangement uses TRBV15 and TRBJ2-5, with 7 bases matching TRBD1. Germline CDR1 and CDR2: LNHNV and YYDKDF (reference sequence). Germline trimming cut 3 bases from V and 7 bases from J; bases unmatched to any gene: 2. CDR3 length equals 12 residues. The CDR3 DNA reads TGTGCCACCAGCAGCGCAGGGGGGACCCAGTACTTC. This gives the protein CATSSAGGTQYF.

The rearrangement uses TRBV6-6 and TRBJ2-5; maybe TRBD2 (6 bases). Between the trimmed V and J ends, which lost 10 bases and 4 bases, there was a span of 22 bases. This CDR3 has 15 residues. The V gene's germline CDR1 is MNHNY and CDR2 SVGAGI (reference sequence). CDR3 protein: CATSVPGRVGETQYF. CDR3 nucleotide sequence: TGTGCCACCTCTGTGCCCGGGAGAGTGGGAGAGACCCAGTACTTC.

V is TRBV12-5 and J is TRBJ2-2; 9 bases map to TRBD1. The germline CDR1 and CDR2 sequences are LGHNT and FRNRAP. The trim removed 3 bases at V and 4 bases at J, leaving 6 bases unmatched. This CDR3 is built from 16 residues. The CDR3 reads CASGFSGQGITGELFF. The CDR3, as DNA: TGTGCTAGTGGTTTTTCGGGACAGGGAATCACCGGGGAGCTGTTTTTT.

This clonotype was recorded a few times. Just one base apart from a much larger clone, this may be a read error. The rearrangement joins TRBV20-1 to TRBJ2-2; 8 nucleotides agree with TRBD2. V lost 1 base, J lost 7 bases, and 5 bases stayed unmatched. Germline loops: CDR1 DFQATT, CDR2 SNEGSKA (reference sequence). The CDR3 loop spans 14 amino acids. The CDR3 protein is CSARGGTSGGELFF. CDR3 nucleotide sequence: TGCAGTGCTAGAGGCGGGACTAGTGGCGGGGAGCTGTTTTTT.

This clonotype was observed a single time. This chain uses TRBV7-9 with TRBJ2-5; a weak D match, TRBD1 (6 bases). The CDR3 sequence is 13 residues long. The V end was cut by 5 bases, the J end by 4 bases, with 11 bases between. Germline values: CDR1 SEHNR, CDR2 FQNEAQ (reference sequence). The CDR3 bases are TGTGCCAGCAGCCGGGACATTCCAGAGACCCAGTACTTC. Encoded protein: CASSRDIPETQYF.

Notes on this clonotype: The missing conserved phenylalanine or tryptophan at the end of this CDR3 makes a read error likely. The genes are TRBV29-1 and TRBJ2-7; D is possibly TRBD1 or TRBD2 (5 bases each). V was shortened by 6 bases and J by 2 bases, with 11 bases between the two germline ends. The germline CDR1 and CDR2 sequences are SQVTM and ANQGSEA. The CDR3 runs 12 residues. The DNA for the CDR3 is TGCAGCGTCCGGGGCTATGCCTACGAGCAGTACTCC. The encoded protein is CSVRGYAYEQYS.

The CDR3 DNA follows: TGCAGTGCCCCGCCGGGACAGGGTCATTCACCCCTCCACTTT. Amino acid sequence: CSAPPGQGHSPLHF. This chain uses TRBV20-1 with TRBJ1-6; 9 bases are a match to TRBD1. The CDR3 loop spans 14 amino acids. From germline, CDR1 is DFQATT and CDR2 SNEGSKA (reference sequence). Trimming cost V 6 bases and J 8 bases; bases outside gene matches: 8.

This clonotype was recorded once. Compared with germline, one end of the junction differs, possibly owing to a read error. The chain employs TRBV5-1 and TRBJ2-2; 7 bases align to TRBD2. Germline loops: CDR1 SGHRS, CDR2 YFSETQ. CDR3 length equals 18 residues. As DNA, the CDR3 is TGCGCCAGCGGCTTAGTTCCCGGGACTAATAGGAACACCGGGGAGCTGTTTTTT. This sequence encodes CASGLVPGTNRNTGELFF.

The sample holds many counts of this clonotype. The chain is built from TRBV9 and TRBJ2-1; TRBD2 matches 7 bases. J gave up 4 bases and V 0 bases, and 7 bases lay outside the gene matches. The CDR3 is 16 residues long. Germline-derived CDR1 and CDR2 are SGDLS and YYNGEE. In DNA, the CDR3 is TGTGCCAGCAGCGTAGGGGCGGGAGAGGGGTACAATGAGCAGTTCTTC. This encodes CASSVGAGEGYNEQFF.